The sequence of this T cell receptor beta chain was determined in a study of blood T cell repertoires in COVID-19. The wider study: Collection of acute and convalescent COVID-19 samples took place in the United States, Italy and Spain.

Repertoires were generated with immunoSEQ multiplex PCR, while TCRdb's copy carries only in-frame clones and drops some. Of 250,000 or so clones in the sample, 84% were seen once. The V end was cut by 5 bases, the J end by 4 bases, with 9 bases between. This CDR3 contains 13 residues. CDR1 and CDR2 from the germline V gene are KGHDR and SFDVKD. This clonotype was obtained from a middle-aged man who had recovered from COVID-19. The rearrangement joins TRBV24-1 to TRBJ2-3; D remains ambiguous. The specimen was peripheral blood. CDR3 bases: TGTGCCACCAGTGGCCTCAGATCAGATACGCAGTATTTT. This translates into CATSGLRSDTQYF.